This T cell receptor beta chain was obtained from a study of T cells in localized non-small cell lung cancer. The protocol was immunoSEQ multiplex PCR, while the TCRdb copy is restricted to in-frame clones and leaves out a portion. This sample has 50,000 to 75,000 clones, with approximately 91% found just once. Germline-derived CDR1 and CDR2 are KGHSH and LQKENI. This CDR3 spans 12 amino acids. Trimming took 2 bases from V and 4 from J, leaving 6 bases between them. About this clone itself: No antigen is known for it.

Overall study results and limits: Researchers found a median approximately 57 of the top 100 tumor clones in adjacent lung. Tumor showed lower T cell clonality than uninvolved adjacent lung, where it was highest.

The chain employs TRBV18 and TRBJ2-7; no definite D call. The source of this sequence is a man aged 40 to 70 with stage I lung adenocarcinoma. The starting material was peripheral blood, obtained before any cancer treatment. CDR3 sequence reads: CASSPTNYEQYF. The CDR3 nucleotides read TGTGCCAGCTCACCAACAAATTACGAGCAGTACTTC.